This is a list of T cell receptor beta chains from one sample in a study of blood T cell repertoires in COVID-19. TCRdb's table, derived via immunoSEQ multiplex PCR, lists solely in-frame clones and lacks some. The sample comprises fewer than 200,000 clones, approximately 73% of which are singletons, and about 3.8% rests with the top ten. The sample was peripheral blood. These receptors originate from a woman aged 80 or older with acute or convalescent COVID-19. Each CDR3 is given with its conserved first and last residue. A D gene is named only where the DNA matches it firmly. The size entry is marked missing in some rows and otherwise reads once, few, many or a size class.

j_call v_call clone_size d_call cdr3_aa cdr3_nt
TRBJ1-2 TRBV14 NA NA CASSQVRGTYGYTF TGTGCCAGCAGCCAAGTCCGGGGGACCTATGGCTACACCTTC
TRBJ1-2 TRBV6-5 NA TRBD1 CASSYRGGYTF TGTGCCAGCAGCTACAGGGGTGGCTACACCTTC
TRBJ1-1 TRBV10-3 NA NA CAISEGQLNTEAFF TGTGCCATCAGTGAGGGACAGTTGAACACTGAAGCTTTCTTT
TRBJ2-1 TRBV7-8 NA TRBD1 CASSLVTRTGPYNEQFF TGTGCCAGCAGCTTAGTGACCCGGACAGGGCCCTACAATGAGCAGTTCTTC
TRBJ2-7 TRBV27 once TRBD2 CASRASGSYEQYF TGTGCCAGCAGGGCTAGCGGATCCTACGAGCAGTACTTC
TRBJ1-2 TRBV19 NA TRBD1 CASGGQGFSARGCTF TGTGCCAGTGGGGGACAGGGATTCTCCGCGAGAGGCTGCACCTTC
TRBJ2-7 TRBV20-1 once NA CSALQGYEQYF TGCAGTGCACTACAGGGCTACGAGCAGTACTTC
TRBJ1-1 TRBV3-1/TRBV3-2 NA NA CASSHLNTEAFF TGTGCCAGCAGCCACCTAAACACTGAAGCTTTCTTT
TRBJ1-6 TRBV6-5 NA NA CASSYSMGAPLHF TGTGCCAGCAGTTACTCGATGGGAGCACCCCTCCACTTT
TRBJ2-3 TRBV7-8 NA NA CASSLSLTDTQYF TGTGCCAGCAGCTTATCACTTACAGATACGCAGTATTTT
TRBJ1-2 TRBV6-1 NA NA CASSEATTAPYGYTF TGTGCCAGCAGTGAAGCGACGACAGCCCCATATGGCTACACCTTC
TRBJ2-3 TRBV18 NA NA CASSPFPGSGTDTQYF TGTGCCAGCTCACCTTTCCCCGGGAGCGGCACAGATACGCAGTATTTT
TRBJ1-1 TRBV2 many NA CASSELRDTEAFF TGTGCCAGCAGTGAACTTCGGGACACTGAAGCTTTCTTT
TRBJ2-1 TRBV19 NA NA CASSLRQVYNEQFF TGTGCCAGTAGTCTTCGACAGGTATACAATGAGCAGTTCTTC
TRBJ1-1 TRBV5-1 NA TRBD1 CASSYQGAYTEAFF TGCGCCAGCAGCTACCAGGGGGCGTACACTGAAGCTTTCTTT
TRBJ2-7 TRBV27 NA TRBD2 CASATSGYEQYF TGTGCCAGCGCGACTAGCGGTTACGAGCAGTACTTC
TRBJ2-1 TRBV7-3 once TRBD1 CASRQGQGIPYEQFF TGTGCCAGCAGGCAAGGACAGGGTATTCCATATGAGCAGTTCTTC
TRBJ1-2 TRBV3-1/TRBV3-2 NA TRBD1 CASSQVSTGDYGYTF TGTGCCAGCAGCCAAGTTTCGACAGGGGACTATGGCTACACCTTC
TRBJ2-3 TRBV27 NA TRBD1 CASSVFQGAPSDTQYF TGTGCCAGCAGTGTTTTCCAGGGGGCCCCGTCAGATACGCAGTATTTT
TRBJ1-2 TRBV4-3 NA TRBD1 CASSQVSGQGNYGYTF TGCGCCAGCAGCCAAGTATCGGGACAGGGAAACTATGGCTACACCTTC
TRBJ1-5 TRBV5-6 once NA CASSLGQTRLRPQHF TGTGCCAGCAGCTTAGGACAGACTCGGCTTCGGCCCCAGCATTTT
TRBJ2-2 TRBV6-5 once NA CASSYSGGATTGELFF TGTGCCAGCAGTTACTCGGGGGGGGCGACCACCGGGGAGCTGTTTTTT
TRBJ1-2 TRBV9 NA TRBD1 CASSLHDRVGGYTF TGTGCCAGCAGCCTCCACGACAGGGTCGGCGGCTACACCTTC
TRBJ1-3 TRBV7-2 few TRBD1 CASSPAGTAGNTIYF TGTGCCAGCAGCCCCGCCGGGACAGCTGGAAACACCATATATTTT
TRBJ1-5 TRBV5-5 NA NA CASSRSGDPNQPQHF TGTGCCAGCAGCCGATCGGGGGACCCCAATCAGCCCCAGCATTTT
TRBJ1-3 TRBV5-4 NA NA CASSPGGAGMGNTIYF TGTGCCAGCAGCCCGGGGGGTGCTGGAATGGGAAACACCATATATTTT
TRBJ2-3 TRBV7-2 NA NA CASSLMWGLNTDTQYF TGTGCCAGCAGCTTAATGTGGGGGCTTAACACAGATACGCAGTATTTT
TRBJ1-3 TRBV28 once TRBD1 CASSGRTGGSGNTIYF TGTGCCAGCAGTGGACGGACAGGGGGCTCTGGAAACACCATATATTTT
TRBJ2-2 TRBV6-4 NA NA CASSDSKQSTGELFF TGTGCCAGCAGTGACTCGAAGCAATCCACCGGGGAGCTGTTTTTT
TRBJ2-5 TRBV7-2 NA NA CASSPKWGEETQYF TGTGCCAGCAGCCCTAAGTGGGGAGAGGAGACCCAGTACTTC
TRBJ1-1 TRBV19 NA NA CASSISRNIWTEAFF TGTGCCAGTAGTATTTCCCGTAACATTTGGACTGAAGCTTTCTTT
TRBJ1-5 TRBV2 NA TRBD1 CASIRDRNQPQHF TGTGCCAGCATCCGGGACAGGAATCAGCCCCAGCATTTT
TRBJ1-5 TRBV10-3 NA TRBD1 CAISEGQGNQPQHF TGTGCCATCAGTGAAGGACAGGGCAATCAGCCCCAGCATTTT
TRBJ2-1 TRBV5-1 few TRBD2 CASSSGPGGNEQFF TGCGCCAGCAGCTCCGGGCCGGGGGGCAATGAGCAGTTCTTC
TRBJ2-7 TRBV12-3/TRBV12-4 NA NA CASSRVQYEQYF TGTGCCAGCAGCCGGGTCCAATACGAGCAGTACTTC
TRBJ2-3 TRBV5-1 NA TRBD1 CASSLGTGAGTDTQYF TGCGCCAGCAGCTTGGGGACAGGGGCAGGGACAGATACGCAGTATTTT
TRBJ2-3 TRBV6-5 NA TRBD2 CASKRGVHPQDTQYF TGTGCCAGCAAGCGGGGCGTGCACCCCCAAGATACGCAGTATTTT
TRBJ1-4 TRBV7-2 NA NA CASSLGQGLGEKLFF TGTGCCAGCAGCTTAGGGCAGGGGCTCGGTGAAAAACTGTTTTTT
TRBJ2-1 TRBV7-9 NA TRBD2 CASARVSGGHNEQFF TGTGCCAGCGCCAGGGTATCGGGGGGACACAATGAGCAGTTCTTC
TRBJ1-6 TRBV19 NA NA CASRTDNYNSPLHF TGTGCCAGCCGAACGGACAATTATAATTCACCCCTCCACTTT
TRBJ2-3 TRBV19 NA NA CASTPNRATSTDTQYF TGTGCCAGTACCCCCAACAGGGCAACTAGCACAGATACGCAGTATTTT
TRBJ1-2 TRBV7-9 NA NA CASSLGRGSMVNGYTF TGTGCCAGCAGCTTGGGTAGGGGATCTATGGTTAATGGCTACACCTTC
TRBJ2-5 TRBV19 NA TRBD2 CASSVTSGTWTQYF TGTGCCAGTAGTGTGACTAGCGGGACCTGGACCCAGTACTTC
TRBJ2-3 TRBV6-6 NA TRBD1 CASRYGQGSDTQYF TGTGCCAGCAGGTACGGACAGGGTTCGGATACGCAGTATTTT
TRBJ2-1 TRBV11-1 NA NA CASSWLAGIYEQFF TGTGCCAGCAGCTGGCTCGCAGGGATCTATGAGCAGTTCTTC
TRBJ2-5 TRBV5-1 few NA CASSQIGQSSETQYF TGCGCCAGCAGCCAAATCGGACAGTCAAGCGAGACCCAGTACTTC
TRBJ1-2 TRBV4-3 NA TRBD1 CASSVGQGAHGYTF TGCGCCAGCAGCGTTGGACAGGGGGCGCATGGCTACACCTTC
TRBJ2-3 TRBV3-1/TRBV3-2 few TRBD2 CASSKTSGSTDTQYF TGTGCCAGCAGCAAGACTAGCGGTAGCACAGATACGCAGTATTTT
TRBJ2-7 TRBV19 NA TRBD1 CASSMGQGVHEQYF TGTGCCAGTAGTATGGGACAGGGGGTGCACGAGCAGTACTTC
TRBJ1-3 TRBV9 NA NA CASSPRTSGNTIYF TGTGCCAGCAGCCCTAGGACTTCTGGAAACACCATATATTTT
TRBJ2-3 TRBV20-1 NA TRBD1 CSASPGGQGDTDTQYF TGCAGTGCTAGTCCGGGGGGACAGGGGGATACAGATACGCAGTATTTT
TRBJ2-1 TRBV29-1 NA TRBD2 CSVAPGTSYYEQFF TGCAGCGTGGCCCCCGGGACTAGTTATTATGAGCAGTTCTTC